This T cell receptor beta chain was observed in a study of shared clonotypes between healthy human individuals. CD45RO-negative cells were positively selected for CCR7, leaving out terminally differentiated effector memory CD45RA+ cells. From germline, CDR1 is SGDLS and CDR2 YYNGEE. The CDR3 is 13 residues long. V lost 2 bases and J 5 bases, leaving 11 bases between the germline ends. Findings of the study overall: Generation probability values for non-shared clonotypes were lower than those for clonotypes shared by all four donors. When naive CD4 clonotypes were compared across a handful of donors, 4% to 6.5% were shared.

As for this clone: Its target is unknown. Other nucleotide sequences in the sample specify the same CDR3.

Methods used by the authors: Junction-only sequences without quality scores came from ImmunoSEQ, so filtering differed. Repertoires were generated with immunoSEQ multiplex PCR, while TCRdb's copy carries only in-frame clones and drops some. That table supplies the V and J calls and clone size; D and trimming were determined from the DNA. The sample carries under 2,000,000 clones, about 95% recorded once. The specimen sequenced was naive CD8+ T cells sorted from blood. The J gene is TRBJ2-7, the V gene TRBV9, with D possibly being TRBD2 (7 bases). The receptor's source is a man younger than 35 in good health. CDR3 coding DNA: TGTGCCAGCAGCGTTGGGGGGGCCAACGAGCAGTACTTC. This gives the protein CASSVGGANEQYF.